This T cell receptor beta chain was sequenced for a study of shared clonotypes between healthy human individuals. Study-level results: It was anticipated that sequencing depth would influence how many clonotypes donors shared.

Turning to this clone: What it binds is not known.

Under the authors' procedure: Filtering differed for immunoSEQ, which gave only junction sequences without quality scores. TCRdb's table, derived via immunoSEQ multiplex PCR, lists solely in-frame clones and lacks some. Clone size and the V and J calls come from that table; the DNA yielded D and trimming. The table has 2 million to 2.5 million clones, over 85% seen once. The receptor's source is a man aged 18 to 29 in good health. Some clones in this sample may be carry-over from other donors' samples. Sequencing was performed on naive CD4+ T cells from PBMCs. The subset here: CD45RA+ positively selected.

The CDR3 loop is CASSYPGPRASPLHF. CDR3 nucleotides: TGTGCCAGCAGTTATCCGGGACCGAGGGCCTCACCCCTCCACTTT. The rearrangement uses TRBV28 and TRBJ1-6, with TRBD1 as a possible D gene (5 bases). V lost 4 bases and J lost 10, with 17 bases in between. Per germline, CDR1 MDHEN and CDR2 SYDVKM. This CDR3 spans 15 amino acids.